This is a list of T cell receptor beta chains from one sample in a study of PD-L1 blockade in urothelial cancer. Clones were read by immunoSEQ multiplex PCR, and TCRdb kept only the in-frame ones, dropping some. Counted here are 35,000 to 55,000 clones, roughly four fifths occurring once; the ten biggest clones make up around 15%. The sample here was PBMCs, taken around atezolizumab (anti-PD-L1) treatment. Every receptor here comes from a man in his sixties with urothelial cancer. Each CDR3 is given with its conserved first and last residue. A D gene is named only where the DNA matches it firmly. Size is omitted from some rows. Given values are once, few, many or a class for expanded clones.

j_gene: TRBJ2-1
abundance: -
d_gene: -
len: 13
v_gene: TRBV5-1
CDR3aa: CASSPDRNNEQFF
CDR3nt: TGCGCCAGCAGCCCCGACAGAAACAATGAGCAGTTCTTC

j_gene: TRBJ2-2
abundance: -
d_gene: -
len: 13
v_gene: TRBV28
CDR3aa: CASSLGGTGELFF
CDR3nt: TGTGCCAGCAGTTTAGGGGGGACCGGGGAGCTGTTTTTT

j_gene: TRBJ2-5
abundance: -
d_gene: TRBD1
len: 15
v_gene: TRBV7-9
CDR3aa: CASSLVTGGRETQYF
CDR3nt: TGTGCCAGCAGCTTAGTTACAGGGGGCCGGGAGACCCAGTACTTC

j_gene: TRBJ1-1
abundance: -
d_gene: TRBD1
len: 15
v_gene: TRBV9
CDR3aa: CASSVGPGQSTEAFF
CDR3nt: TGTGCCAGCAGCGTCGGACCGGGACAGAGCACTGAAGCTTTCTTT

j_gene: TRBJ1-5
abundance: -
d_gene: -
len: 20
v_gene: TRBV12-5
CDR3aa: CASGLVLSPMNRPGNQPQHF
CDR3nt: TGTGCTAGTGGTTTGGTACTAAGTCCCATGAACCGGCCAGGCAATCAGCCCCAGCATTTT

j_gene: TRBJ2-2
abundance: -
d_gene: TRBD1
len: 15
v_gene: TRBV5-5
CDR3aa: CASSSWTGNIGELFF
CDR3nt: TGTGCCAGCAGCTCCTGGACAGGGAACATCGGGGAGCTGTTTTTT

j_gene: TRBJ2-3
abundance: -
d_gene: TRBD1
len: 19
v_gene: TRBV9
CDR3aa: CASSRRLIDRGRGTDTQYF
CDR3nt: TGTGCCAGCAGTAGAAGGTTGATCGATAGGGGGCGAGGCACAGATACGCAGTATTTT

j_gene: TRBJ2-1
abundance: -
d_gene: TRBD1
len: 14
v_gene: TRBV6-1
CDR3aa: CAVHRTGEKNEQFF
CDR3nt: TGTGCCGTCCATCGGACAGGAGAGAAGAATGAGCAGTTCTTC

j_gene: TRBJ2-3
abundance: -
d_gene: TRBD2
len: 15
v_gene: TRBV30
CDR3aa: CAWSWLSGGADTQYF
CDR3nt: TGTGCCTGGAGTTGGCTTAGCGGGGGGGCAGATACGCAGTATTTT

j_gene: TRBJ1-1
abundance: few
d_gene: -
len: 13
v_gene: TRBV6-1
CDR3aa: CASSELGHTEAFF
CDR3nt: TGTGCCAGCAGTGAATTGGGGCACACTGAAGCTTTCTTT

j_gene: TRBJ1-6
abundance: -
d_gene: -
len: 14
v_gene: TRBV2
CDR3aa: CASSGTTNNSPLHF
CDR3nt: TGTGCCAGCTCCGGGACAACTAATAATTCACCCCTCCACTTT

j_gene: TRBJ1-2
abundance: -
d_gene: TRBD1
len: 15
v_gene: TRBV6-6
CDR3aa: CASSRGQGGIYGYTF
CDR3nt: TGTGCCAGCAGCCGCGGACAGGGAGGCATTTATGGCTACACCTTC

j_gene: TRBJ1-5
abundance: once
d_gene: TRBD1
len: 14
v_gene: TRBV18
CDR3aa: CASSLGQAMEPQHF
CDR3nt: TGTGCCAGCTCACTAGGACAGGCAATGGAGCCCCAGCATTTT

j_gene: TRBJ2-3
abundance: few
d_gene: TRBD1
len: 14
v_gene: TRBV5-1
CDR3aa: CASSSDRVIDTQYF
CDR3nt: TGCGCCAGCAGCTCGGACAGGGTCATAGATACGCAGTATTTT

j_gene: TRBJ2-7
abundance: few
d_gene: TRBD1
len: 15
v_gene: TRBV5-1
CDR3aa: CASSLVGTGDYEQYF
CDR3nt: TGCGCCAGCAGCTTGGTTGGGACAGGGGACTACGAGCAGTACTTC

j_gene: TRBJ2-5
abundance: -
d_gene: -
len: 14
v_gene: TRBV7-9
CDR3aa: CASVGRDTQETQYF
CDR3nt: TGTGCCAGCGTGGGGAGGGACACACAAGAGACCCAGTACTTC

j_gene: TRBJ1-5
abundance: -
d_gene: TRBD1
len: 16
v_gene: TRBV5-1
CDR3aa: CASSHKDRGGHQPQHF
CDR3nt: TGCGCCAGCAGCCACAAGGACAGGGGTGGGCATCAGCCCCAGCATTTT

j_gene: TRBJ1-1
abundance: -
d_gene: -
len: 13
v_gene: TRBV7-9
CDR3aa: CASSHDVRAEAFF
CDR3nt: TGTGCCAGCAGCCACGATGTACGAGCTGAAGCTTTCTTT

j_gene: TRBJ1-4
abundance: once
d_gene: -
len: 15
v_gene: TRBV11-2
CDR3aa: CASSLEGRGYEKLFF
CDR3nt: TGTGCCAGCAGCTTAGAGGGACGGGGGTATGAAAAACTGTTTTTT

j_gene: TRBJ1-1
abundance: -
d_gene: -
len: 11
v_gene: TRBV23-1
CDR3aa: CASTRNTEAFF
CDR3nt: TGCGCCAGCACCCGGAACACTGAAGCTTTCTTT

j_gene: TRBJ1-1
abundance: -
d_gene: TRBD1
len: 16
v_gene: TRBV19
CDR3aa: CASDSGTGGIWAEAFF
CDR3nt: TGTGCCAGTGACTCCGGGACAGGGGGCATATGGGCTGAAGCTTTCTTT

j_gene: TRBJ1-6
abundance: -
d_gene: TRBD1
len: 15
v_gene: TRBV19
CDR3aa: CASSSPGTGGSPLHF
CDR3nt: TGTGCCAGTAGTTCCCCCGGGACAGGGGGTTCACCCCTCCACTTT

j_gene: TRBJ2-1
abundance: few
d_gene: TRBD2
len: 16
v_gene: TRBV5-1
CDR3aa: CASSFPSGGPYNEQFF
CDR3nt: TGCGCCAGCAGCTTTCCTAGCGGGGGACCCTACAATGAGCAGTTCTTC

j_gene: TRBJ1-1
abundance: -
d_gene: -
len: 14
v_gene: TRBV11-3
CDR3aa: CASQGDGASGEAFF
CDR3nt: TGTGCCAGCCAAGGAGACGGAGCCTCCGGGGAAGCTTTCTTT

j_gene: TRBJ2-7
abundance: few
d_gene: TRBD1
len: 14
v_gene: TRBV6-1
CDR3aa: CASSWDRGPYEQYF
CDR3nt: TGTGCCAGCAGTTGGGACAGGGGGCCCTACGAGCAGTACTTC

j_gene: TRBJ1-2
abundance: -
d_gene: TRBD1
len: 14
v_gene: TRBV28
CDR3aa: CASSSNGQGQSYTF
CDR3nt: TGTGCCAGCAGTTCGAATGGACAGGGTCAAAGCTACACCTTC

j_gene: TRBJ2-3
abundance: once
d_gene: TRBD2
len: 15
v_gene: TRBV7-8
CDR3aa: CASSPLAGSTDTQYF
CDR3nt: TGTGCCAGCAGCCCCTTAGCGGGGAGCACAGATACGCAGTATTTT

j_gene: TRBJ2-5
abundance: -
d_gene: -
len: 13
v_gene: TRBV6-6
CDR3aa: CASRTIREETQYF
CDR3nt: TGTGCCAGCAGAACGATCAGGGAAGAGACCCAGTACTTC

j_gene: TRBJ2-7
abundance: -
d_gene: -
len: 17
v_gene: TRBV4-1
CDR3aa: CASSQDWGEEQGYEQYF
CDR3nt: TGCGCCAGCAGCCAAGATTGGGGAGAAGAACAGGGATACGAGCAGTACTTC

j_gene: TRBJ1-2
abundance: -
d_gene: TRBD1
len: 15
v_gene: TRBV7-9
CDR3aa: CASSSGQGISYGYTF
CDR3nt: TGTGCCAGCAGCTCGGGACAGGGGATTAGCTATGGCTACACCTTC

j_gene: TRBJ1-5
abundance: -
d_gene: TRBD1
len: 16
v_gene: TRBV19
CDR3aa: CATKTGGQWGNQPQHF
CDR3nt: TGTGCCACCAAGACAGGGGGCCAATGGGGCAATCAGCCCCAGCATTTT

j_gene: TRBJ2-7
abundance: -
d_gene: TRBD1
len: 12
v_gene: TRBV25-1
CDR3aa: CASRGQGEEQYF
CDR3nt: TGTGCCAGCAGAGGACAGGGGGAAGAGCAGTACTTC

j_gene: TRBJ1-5
abundance: once
d_gene: -
len: 16
v_gene: TRBV6-6
CDR3aa: CASSSRDGRGNQPQHF
CDR3nt: TGTGCCAGCAGTTCGAGGGACGGGAGGGGCAATCAGCCCCAGCATTTT

j_gene: TRBJ1-1
abundance: -
d_gene: TRBD1
len: 16
v_gene: TRBV5-1
CDR3aa: CASSSGGQGDLTEAFF
CDR3nt: TGCGCCAGCAGCTCAGGGGGACAGGGGGATTTAACTGAAGCTTTCTTT

j_gene: TRBJ2-3
abundance: -
d_gene: -
len: 17
v_gene: TRBV11-2
CDR3aa: CASSTYPSQGKTDTQYF
CDR3nt: TGTGCCAGCAGCACTTACCCCTCCCAGGGTAAGACAGATACGCAGTATTTT

j_gene: TRBJ2-7
abundance: -
d_gene: TRBD1
len: 14
v_gene: TRBV6-1
CDR3aa: CASSGRQGIYEQYF
CDR3nt: TGTGCCAGCAGTGGGAGACAGGGGATATACGAGCAGTACTTC

j_gene: TRBJ1-3
abundance: -
d_gene: -
len: 16
v_gene: TRBV6-1
CDR3aa: CASSEALPNSGNTIYF
CDR3nt: TGTGCCAGCAGTGAAGCGCTCCCTAACTCTGGAAACACCATATATTTT

j_gene: TRBJ2-2
abundance: -
d_gene: TRBD1
len: 17
v_gene: TRBV5-1
CDR3aa: CASSLAPTTGTAGELFF
CDR3nt: TGCGCCAGCAGCTTGGCCCCAACGACAGGGACGGCCGGGGAGCTGTTTTTT